One and the same sample provided the 15 T cell receptor beta chains below, sequenced in a study of T cell changes during pregnancy in multiple sclerosis. Repertoires were generated with immunoSEQ multiplex PCR, while TCRdb's copy carries only in-frame clones and drops some. The profile covers around 35,000 clones, with about nine tenths appearing a single time and about 10% taken by the ten largest. The specimen comprised CD8+ T cells from peripheral blood mononuclear cells, sampled before pregnancy. These receptors all come from a female donor with multiple sclerosis, enrolled in a pregnancy study.

The V and J genes are TRBV7-9 and TRBJ2-3; the D gene is possibly TRBD2 (5 bases). The CDR3 consists of 17 residues. CDR1 SEHNR and CDR2 FQNEAQ come from the germline V gene (reference sequence). Trimming stripped 7 bases from V and 0 bases from J, with 20 bases between. The CDR3 DNA is TGTGCCAGCACCGCCGGGTTCCAGCGGCGGAGCACAGATACGCAGTATTTT. It translates to CASTAGFQRRSTDTQYF.

The chain employs TRBV6-5 and TRBJ2-1; perhaps TRBD2 as D (5 bases). Germline V gene lookup returns CDR1 MNHEY and CDR2 SVGAGI. The CDR3 runs 10 residues. Trimming pared 10 bases from V and 8 bases from J, leaving 9 bases between. CDR3 residues: CAIGEDEQFF. CDR3 in DNA: TGTGCCATCGGGGAAGATGAGCAGTTCTTC.

The rearrangement uses TRBV19 and TRBJ2-7; D uncertain. Trimming pared 5 bases from V and 7 bases from J, leaving 12 bases between. The germline CDR1 and CDR2 sequences are LNHDA and SQIVND (reference sequence). The CDR3 loop spans 12 amino acids. In DNA form, the CDR3 reads TGTGCCAGTAGTGAGAGCTCGGTAGAGCAGTACTTC. This encodes CASSESSVEQYF.

The rearrangement joins TRBV5-6 to TRBJ2-7, with TRBD1 matching 8 bases. This CDR3 is built from 15 residues. J lost 2 bases, V lost 0 bases, and 4 bases had no gene match. Germline assignment: CDR1 SGHDT and CDR2 YYEEEE. The DNA for the CDR3 is TGTGCCAGCAGCTTGGAGGGACAGGCGGCCTACGAGCAGTACTTC. Translating gives CASSLEGQAAYEQYF.

The rearrangement joins TRBV5-4 to TRBJ2-7, with 9 bases fitting TRBD2. Germline-derived CDR1 and CDR2 are SGHNT and YYREEE (reference sequence). V lost 0 bases and J lost 3; bases outside the gene matches: 1. The CDR3 contains 14 residues. In nucleotides, the CDR3 is TGTGCCAGCAGCTTGGGGACTAGCGTCTACGAGCAGTACTTC. Protein product: CASSLGTSVYEQYF.

The rearrangement links TRBV13 to TRBJ1-1; TRBD1 agrees at 8 bases. Looked up from germline, CDR1 is PRHDT and CDR2 is FYEKMQ (reference sequence). The CDR3 runs 14 residues. With V trimmed by 5 bases and J by 6 bases, 8 bases remained unmatched. CDR3 loop: CASSAPDRGPEAFF. DNA of the CDR3: TGTGCCAGCAGCGCCCCTGACAGGGGCCCTGAAGCTTTCTTT.

In DNA, the CDR3 is TGTGCCAGCAGCCCTGTCGTGGTCCTAGCCTTTAGCAATCAGCCCCAGCATTTT. Translating it yields CASSPVVVLAFSNQPQHF. The chain recombines TRBV5-5 with TRBJ1-5; D call uncertain. V was clipped by 4 bases and J by 0 bases, with 20 bases between them. Germline values: CDR1 SGHKS, CDR2 YYEKEE (reference sequence). This CDR3 contains 18 residues.

The chain joins TRBV7-6 to TRBJ1-4, with TRBD1 matching 8 bases. The trim removed 5 bases at V and 6 bases at J, leaving 8 bases unmatched. Germline CDR1 SGHVS, CDR2 FNYEAQ. The CDR3 extends over 15 amino acids. In DNA form, the CDR3 reads TGTGCCAGCAGCACTTGGCAGGGGGCGCATGAAAAACTGTTTTTT. Its protein is CASSTWQGAHEKLFF.

The V gene is TRBV7-9, the J gene TRBJ1-5, with a possible D match to TRBD1 (5 bases). The ends were cut back, 6 bases at V and 4 bases at J, with 16 bases in the middle. Germline loops: CDR1 SEHNR, CDR2 FQNEAQ (reference sequence). This CDR3 has 15 residues. The CDR3 is CASRHGSGGNQPQHF. CDR3 DNA sequence: TGTGCCAGCAGACACGGGTCTGGGGGGAATCAGCCCCAGCATTTT.

The V call is TRBV11-2, the J call TRBJ1-3, with D possibly TRBD1 on 6 matching bases. The CDR3 extends over 16 amino acids. V lost 5 bases and J lost 0, with 14 bases in between. Per germline, CDR1 SGHAT and CDR2 FQNNGV. In nucleotides, the CDR3 is TGTGCCAGCAGCCCAGGGGTCCGCAGCTCTGGAAACACCATATATTTT. This translates into CASSPGVRSSGNTIYF. Complete variable domain (other parts from reference TRBV11-2 and TRBJ1-3): EAGVAQSPRYKIIEKRQSVAFWCNPISGHATLYWYQQILGQGPKLLIQFQNNGVVDDSQLPKDRFSAERLKGVDSTLKIQPAKLEDSAVYLCASSPGVRSSGNTIYFGEGSWLTVV.

The chain carries TRBV15 and TRBJ2-2; D may be TRBD1 (6 bases). The germline V gene has CDR1 LNHNV and CDR2 YYDKDF (reference sequence). The CDR3 totals 20 residues. V dropped 1 base and J dropped 0 bases, with 21 bases sitting between them. CDR3 sequence: CATSRVGETGLTSNTGELFF. As DNA, the CDR3 is TGTGCCACCAGCAGAGTCGGCGAAACAGGGCTGACCTCGAACACCGGGGAGCTGTTTTTT.

The rearrangement links TRBV6-5 to TRBJ2-3; D not resolved. V was pared by 5 bases and J by 0 bases, with 6 bases between. Germline lookup yields CDR1 MNHEY and CDR2 SVGAGI. CDR3 length equals 13 residues. CDR3 sequence reads: CASSRRSTDTQYF. The CDR3 region has the DNA TGTGCCAGCAGTCGCCGGAGCACAGATACGCAGTATTTT.

The J gene is TRBJ1-2, the V gene TRBV6-5; 7 bases match TRBD1. V shed 3 bases, J shed 3 bases, and the junction held 7 bases outside the gene matches. There are 15 residues in the CDR3. Germline V gene lookup returns CDR1 MNHEY and CDR2 SVGAGI. CDR3 coding DNA: TGTGCCAGCAGTTATACAGAGACAGGGCACTATGGCTACACCTTC. It codes for CASSYTETGHYGYTF.

This rearrangement joins TRBV9 to TRBJ2-7; 8 positions agree with TRBD2. V gave up 4 bases and J gave up 4 bases; unmatched junction bases: 7. Germline-derived CDR1 and CDR2 are SGDLS and YYNGEE. CDR3 length: 14 amino acids. Written as DNA, the CDR3 is TGTGCCAGCAGCCCGGGAGGGGGGTTTTACGAGCAGTACTTC. Translated, it gives CASSPGGGFYEQYF.

The chain uses TRBV7-8 and TRBJ1-1, with TRBD1 matching 7 bases. The trim removed 5 bases at V and 1 base at J, leaving 7 bases unmatched. Germline assignment: CDR1 SGHVS and CDR2 FQNEAQ. This CDR3 contains 15 residues. The chain's CDR3 is CASSQRQGTNTEAFF. DNA of the CDR3: TGTGCCAGCAGCCAAAGACAGGGCACGAACACTGAAGCTTTCTTT.